One and the same sample provided the 18 T cell receptor beta chains below, sequenced in a study of breast tumors, draining lymph nodes, adjacent tissues. From the multiplex PCR reads, TCRdb called clonotypes with MiXCR, one entry per CDR3 protein. The profile covers some 49,000 distinct CDR3 sequences, with roughly 24% appearing a single time and over 6.5% taken by the ten largest. What was sequenced was breast tumor tissue. The source is a female donor with breast cancer. Some clones in this sample may be carry-over from other donors' samples.

This clonotype was found many times. V and J are TRBV12-3 or TRBV12-4 and TRBJ2-5; D is unresolved. The CDR3 spans 13 residues. The ends were cut back, 3 bases at V and 5 bases at J, with 10 bases in the middle. The CDR3 DNA reads as TGTGCCAGCAGTTTGGCAGGCCGGGAGACCCAGTACTTC. Its protein product is CASSLAGRETQYF.

This clonotype was seen repeatedly, ten times or more. The chain uses TRBV7-2 and TRBJ2-7; D is uncertain. Trimming stripped 5 bases from V and 6 bases from J, with 23 bases between. CDR1 is SGHTA, CDR2 FQGNSA, per germline. The CDR3 spans 16 residues. This CDR3 reads CASSPVSGKGLSEQYF. In nucleotides, the CDR3 is TGTGCCAGCAGCCCAGTCTCTGGGAAAGGATTGAGCGAGCAGTACTTC.

This clonotype is deemed medium-sized. The chain links TRBV18 to TRBJ2-1; weak D call: TRBD2 (5 bases). The CDR3 totals 13 residues. Germline CDR1 and CDR2: KGHSH and LQKENI. V lost 2 bases and J lost 15, with 17 bases in between. The chain's CDR3 is CASSPAGNSEGFF. For the CDR3, the DNA is TGTGCCAGCTCACCAGCAGGCAACTCCGAGGGGTTCTTC.

Many counts were recorded for this clonotype. The chain has TRBV20-1 and TRBJ1-2; 8 bases are a match to TRBD1. Germline values: CDR1 DFQATT, CDR2 SNEGSKA (reference sequence). This CDR3 has 14 amino acids. The trim removed 5 bases at V and 5 bases at J, leaving 10 bases unmatched. The DNA of the CDR3 is TGCAGTGCTGAGGGACAGGCACGAAGGTATGGCTACACCTTC. It specifies CSAEGQARRYGYTF.

This clonotype occurred many times. J is TRBJ2-7 and V is TRBV6-1; a weak D match, TRBD2 (6 bases). Trimming left V 2 bases short and J 1 base short, with 9 bases between. The CDR3 spans 14 residues. In germline, CDR1 is MNHNS, CDR2 SASEGT. The CDR3 nucleotides are TGTGCCAGCAGTGAAATGGGAGGATCCTACGAGCAGTACTTC. Amino acid sequence: CASSEMGGSYEQYF.

In this sample, this clonotype turned up many times. The chain links TRBV5-6 to TRBJ2-2; 10 bases map to TRBD2. Germline assignment: CDR1 SGHDT and CDR2 YYEEEE. The CDR3 is made up of 17 amino acids. The V gene end was trimmed by 4 bases and the J gene end by 7 bases; junction bases not matched to a gene: 13. The DNA of the CDR3 is TGTGCCAGCAGCCCCCGGAGTAGCGGGGGGCAGGGCGGGGAGCTGTTTTTT. Residues: CASSPRSSGGQGGELFF.

CDR3 sequence (DNA): TGTGCCAGCAGTTTAGTGCGCAATCAGCCCCAGCATTTT. Protein sequence: CASSLVRNQPQHF. The rearrangement joins TRBV12-3 or TRBV12-4 to TRBJ1-5; no clear D. The CDR3 runs to 13 residues. V gave up 1 base and J gave up 2 bases, with 3 bases separating them.

This clonotype was seen only a few times. The rearrangement joins TRBV7-9 to TRBJ2-1, with D unresolved. The CDR3 has 12 amino acids. The germline V and J ends were trimmed by 4 bases and 8 bases, with 9 bases remaining between them. Germline V gives CDR1 SEHNR, CDR2 FQNEAQ (reference sequence). The CDR3 protein is CASSSDLYEQFF. The DNA of the CDR3 is TGTGCCAGCAGCTCCGATTTGTATGAGCAGTTCTTC.

Points on this clonotype: A read error may be the cause here, since a much bigger clone is one base away. The chain is built from TRBV7-6 and TRBJ2-3, with TRBD2 matching over 10 bases. This CDR3 region has 16 residues. Germline V gives CDR1 SGHVS, CDR2 FNYEAQ. CDR3 DNA sequence: TGTACCAGCAGCTCCAGGGGACTAGCGAGCACAGATACGCAGTATTTT. Protein sequence: CTSSSRGLASTDTQYF.

At least ten counts were recorded for this clonotype. The chain is built from TRBV20-1 and TRBJ1-5; 9 nucleotides agree with TRBD1. V was clipped by 6 bases and J by 2 bases; unmatched bases: 5. The CDR3 has 14 amino acids. The V gene's germline CDR1 is DFQATT and CDR2 SNEGSKA (reference sequence). The chain's CDR3 is CSARDRVGNQPQHF. DNA for the CDR3: TGCAGTGCCAGGGACAGGGTTGGCAATCAGCCCCAGCATTTT.

This chain links TRBV20-1 with TRBJ2-1; D possibly corresponds to TRBD2 (6 bases). V was clipped by 6 bases and J by 1 base, with 10 bases between them. This CDR3 is 13 amino acids long. Germline lookup yields CDR1 DFQATT and CDR2 SNEGSKA (reference sequence). CDR3 bases: TGCAGTGCGATACTAGCTTCCTACAATGAGCAGTTCTTC. Translation: CSAILASYNEQFF.

This clonotype has a count of ten or more. The chain carries TRBV3-1 and TRBJ1-3, with a possible D match to TRBD1 (5 bases). Germline CDR1 and CDR2: LGHDT and YNNKEL (reference sequence). With 2 bases removed from V and 0 bases from J, the gap between germline ends came to 11 bases. The CDR3 runs 16 residues. In DNA, the CDR3 is TGTGCCAGCAGCCAACATAGGGGTCCCTCTGGAAACACCATATATTTT. Translation gives CASSQHRGPSGNTIYF.

This clonotype came up many times. This rearrangement joins TRBV20-1 to TRBJ1-3; tentatively, D is TRBD1 (5 bases). Trimming took 6 bases from V and 0 from J, leaving 12 bases between them. Germline V gene sequence: CDR1 DFQATT, CDR2 SNEGSKA (reference sequence). The CDR3 consists of 14 residues. The CDR3 DNA follows: TGCAGTGCAGCCCGGGGACTCTCTGGAAACACCATATATTTT. Encoded protein: CSAARGLSGNTIYF.

The chain links TRBV9 to TRBJ2-1; D is ambiguous. Trimming stripped 4 bases from V and 0 bases from J, with 17 bases between. CDR3 length equals 17 residues. CDR1 and CDR2 (germline): SGDLS, YYNGEE. In nucleotides, the CDR3 is TGTGCCAGCAGCCCCAGTCTTTCCCCGAGCTCCTACAATGAGCAGTTCTTC. Amino acids: CASSPSLSPSSYNEQFF.

This clonotype has ten or more counts. The chain links TRBV12-3 or TRBV12-4 to TRBJ1-5; the D gene is possibly TRBD1 (5 bases). The V end lost 5 bases, the J end lost 7 bases, and 18 bases lay between the germline ends. The CDR3 has 15 amino acids. CDR3 in amino acids: CASSISQGLEQPQHF. CDR3 DNA: TGTGCCAGCAGTATTTCGCAGGGTTTGGAGCAGCCCCAGCATTTT.

On this clonotype itself: An end of the junction does not agree with germline; a read error may underlie this. This chain joins TRBV11-2 and TRBJ2-1, with no clear D. This CDR3 has 15 residues. The germline gives CDR1 SGHAT, CDR2 FQNNGV. CDR3 DNA: TGTGCCAGCAGCTTAAACCCCAATCTCTACAATGAGCGGTTCTTC. Amino acids: CASSLNPNLYNERFF. Together with reference TRBV11-2 and TRBJ2-1, the CDR3 gives the full variable domain: EAGVAQSPRYKIIEKRQSVAFWCNPISGHATLYWYQQILGQGPKLLIQFQNNGVVDDSQLPKDRFSAERLKGVDSTLKIQPAKLEDSAVYLCASSLNPNLYNERFFGPGTRLTVL.

This clonotype was counted ten times or more. The rearrangement joins TRBV6-1 to TRBJ2-7; D unresolved. The CDR3 is 15 residues long. Germline values: CDR1 MNHNS, CDR2 SASEGT. The V end lost 2 bases, the J end lost 2 bases, and 13 bases lay between the germline ends. The chain's CDR3 is CASSEQVTLTYEQYF. The CDR3 DNA reads TGTGCCAGCAGTGAACAGGTCACTCTTACCTACGAGCAGTACTTC.

This clonotype was counted many times. The V gene is TRBV9, the J gene TRBJ2-5, with D possibly being TRBD1 or TRBD2 (5 bases each). Per the germline V gene, CDR1 is SGDLS and CDR2 is YYNGEE. The CDR3 is 15 residues long. V lost 3 bases to trimming and J lost 4 bases, with 16 bases between them. For the CDR3, the DNA is TGTGCCAGCAGCGCTTCGTTGGCAGGGACAGAGACCCAGTACTTC. Protein sequence: CASSASLAGTETQYF.